This is a list of T cell receptor beta chains from one sample in a study of regulatory T cells in long-lasting Graves disease. One entry per CDR3 protein results from TCRdb running MiXCR on the multiplex PCR reads. Here the sample spans around 420,000 distinct CDR3 sequences, 15% to 17% being singletons. Specimen: peripheral blood mononuclear cells (PBMCs), collected at new diagnosis, from a patient treated with antithyroid drugs. The receptors were sampled from a female donor with Graves disease. The CDR3 runs from the conserved cysteine through the conserved F or W. Each record gives: J gene, V gene, D gene, clone size, CDR3 protein, CDR3 DNA. D genes are given only for firm matches. Only some rows state a clone size, as once, few, many or a class for expanded clones.

J: TRBJ2-5; V: TRBV15; D: NA; size: many; CDR3: CATSRDRGSGETQYF; DNA: TGTGCCACCAGCAGAGACAGGGGATCCGGAGAGACCCAGTACTTC
J: TRBJ1-5; V: TRBV5-1; D: NA; size: NA; CDR3: CASSFEPNQPQHF; DNA: TGCGCCAGCAGCTTCGAGCCTAATCAGCCCCAGCATTTT
J: TRBJ2-3; V: TRBV7-9; D: NA; size: many; CDR3: CASSLRGTLTSTDTQYF; DNA: TGTGCCAGCAGCTTACGGGGGACCCTTACTAGCACAGATACGCAGTATTTT
J: TRBJ2-1; V: TRBV24-1; D: TRBD2; size: NA; CDR3: CATSDQTSGVDEQFF; DNA: TGTGCCACCAGTGACCAGACTAGCGGGGTGGATGAGCAGTTCTTC
J: TRBJ1-6; V: TRBV18; D: TRBD1; size: NA; CDR3: CASSPGDRMINSPLHF; DNA: TGTGCCAGCTCACCCGGGGACAGGATGATAAATTCACCCCTCCACTTT
J: TRBJ1-4; V: TRBV4-1; D: NA; size: many; CDR3: CASSQALPKEILFF; DNA: TGTGCCAGCAGCCAAGCGCTACCCAAGGAGATATTGTTTTTT
J: TRBJ1-6; V: TRBV14; D: TRBD1; size: NA; CDR3: CASSQGGQSSYNSPLHF; DNA: TGTGCCAGCAGCCAAGGGGGACAGAGCTCCTATAATTCACCCCTCCACTTT
J: TRBJ2-7; V: TRBV30; D: NA; size: many; CDR3: CAWSVGGDEQYF; DNA: TGTGCCTGGAGTGTAGGCGGAGATGAGCAGTACTTC
J: TRBJ2-5; V: TRBV9; D: TRBD1; size: few; CDR3: CASSVAEQGVYETQYF; DNA: TGTGCCAGCAGCGTCGCCGAACAGGGGGTCTATGAGACCCAGTACTTC
J: TRBJ1-1; V: TRBV10-3; D: TRBD1; size: few; CDR3: CAIKNDRDTEAFF; DNA: TGTGCCATCAAGAACGACAGGGACACTGAAGCTTTCTTT
J: TRBJ2-3; V: TRBV12-5; D: TRBD2; size: few; CDR3: CASGLAGGRRDTQYF; DNA: TGTGCTAGTGGCTTAGCGGGGGGGCGTCGAGATACGCAGTATTTT
J: TRBJ1-1; V: TRBV10-1; D: NA; size: few; CDR3: CASSASGGLPEAFF; DNA: TGCGCCAGCAGTGCATCGGGGGGACTGCCTGAAGCTTTCTTT
J: TRBJ2-3; V: TRBV4-3; D: NA; size: NA; CDR3: CASSQDASPWSTDTQYF; DNA: TGCGCCAGCAGCCAAGATGCGTCGCCATGGAGCACAGATACGCAGTATTTT
J: TRBJ1-1; V: TRBV5-6; D: NA; size: NA; CDR3: CASSLAIRRGVSNTEAFF; DNA: TGTGCCAGCAGCTTGGCCATTCGGAGGGGCGTCTCAAACACTGAAGCTTTCTTT
J: TRBJ1-5; V: TRBV29-1; D: NA; size: many; CDR3: CSVLDSRYSNQPQHF; DNA: TGCAGCGTTTTGGACAGCCGCTATAGCAATCAGCCCCAGCATTTT
J: TRBJ2-7; V: TRBV2; D: NA; size: few; CDR3: CASRRTELYEQYF; DNA: TGTGCCAGCCGACGGACAGAACTATACGAGCAGTACTTC
J: TRBJ2-2; V: TRBV6-5; D: TRBD2; size: NA; CDR3: CASSYGAGGSTGELFF; DNA: TGTGCCAGCAGTTACGGGGCGGGAGGAAGTACCGGGGAGCTGTTTTTT
J: TRBJ1-5; V: TRBV28; D: TRBD1; size: NA; CDR3: CASSRQGSQPQHF; DNA: TGTGCCAGCAGTAGACAGGGGAGTCAGCCCCAGCATTTT
J: TRBJ2-1; V: TRBV24-1; D: NA; size: NA; CDR3: CATSDSRKDNEQFF; DNA: TGTGCCACCAGTGATTCCAGGAAGGACAATGAGCAGTTCTTC
J: TRBJ2-4; V: TRBV6-1; D: NA; size: few; CDR3: CASRWGGLNIQYF; DNA: TGTGCCAGCAGATGGGGTGGTCTGAACATTCAGTACTTC
J: TRBJ2-3; V: TRBV24-1; D: NA; size: NA; CDR3: CATSDLGRGAADTQYF; DNA: TGTGCCACCAGTGATTTAGGCCGGGGGGCAGCAGATACGCAGTATTTT
J: TRBJ2-5; V: TRBV18; D: TRBD2; size: many; CDR3: CASSPRGETQYF; DNA: TGTGCCAGCAGCCCGCGGGGGGAGACCCAGTACTTC
J: TRBJ2-1; V: TRBV20-1; D: TRBD1; size: many; CDR3: CSASPGQKYNEQFF; DNA: TGCAGTGCGTCTCCGGGACAGAAATACAATGAGCAGTTCTTC
J: TRBJ2-3; V: TRBV7-3; D: NA; size: many; CDR3: CASSLNNRASTDTQYF; DNA: TGTGCCAGCAGCTTAAACAACAGGGCTAGCACAGATACGCAGTATTTT
J: TRBJ1-1; V: TRBV29-1; D: NA; size: many; CDR3: CSVEPENTEAFF; DNA: TGCAGCGTTGAGCCCGAGAACACTGAAGCTTTCTTT
J: TRBJ1-4; V: TRBV27; D: NA; size: many; CDR3: CASSLIGGGEKLFF; DNA: TGTGCCAGCAGTTTAATCGGGGGCGGTGAAAAACTGTTTTTT
J: TRBJ2-7; V: TRBV7-9; D: NA; size: many; CDR3: CASTLGDEQYF; DNA: TGTGCCAGCACCCTGGGGGACGAGCAGTACTTC
J: TRBJ2-1; V: TRBV2; D: NA; size: NA; CDR3: CASSAYRESHNEQFF; DNA: TGTGCCAGCAGTGCGTACAGGGAGTCCCACAATGAGCAGTTCTTC